Below, 9 T cell receptor beta chains from the same sample are listed, as sequenced in a study of blood T cells in healthy people across ages. A J-beta primer mix and a sample-barcoded 5' primer were used in a second PCR of roughly 6 to 12 cycles. TCRdb processed the 5' RACE reads anew with MiXCR; each CDR3 protein has one entry. The top ten hold about 22% of the sample, which has some 920,000 distinct CDR3 sequences, roughly 51% seen once. The specimen was blood. Receptors originate from a woman aged 55 to 70 in good health.

In the case of this clonotype: The germline gene is not matched at one end of the junction; a read error may be the cause. This chain joins TRBV3-1 and TRBJ2-3; D possibly corresponds to TRBD2 (5 bases). The germline V gene has CDR1 LGHDT and CDR2 YNNKEL (reference sequence). The CDR3 runs to 15 residues. Here the CDR3 DNA reads TGTGCCAGCAGCCAAGATATCCTAGCTTCAGATACGCGGTATTTT. It is translated as CASSQDILASDTRYF.

The chain links TRBV11-2 to TRBJ2-7, with TRBD2 matching 9 bases. Unmatched junction bases numbered 11, after V lost 7 bases and J lost 1 base. The germline gives CDR1 SGHAT, CDR2 FQNNGV. CDR3 length: 16 amino acids. The CDR3 sequence is CASTLWEREVSYEQYF. In nucleotides, the CDR3 is TGTGCCAGCACCCTTTGGGAGCGGGAGGTGTCCTACGAGCAGTACTTC.

V is TRBV14 and J is TRBJ1-4; the match to TRBD1 covers 7 bases. The CDR3 has 16 amino acids. Germline V gene lookup returns CDR1 SGHDN and CDR2 FVKESK. V was pared by 5 bases and J by 6 bases, with 12 bases of the junction left unmatched. CDR3 nucleotides: TGTGCCAGCAGCGTTAACAGGGGTCTTTCGGATGAAAAACTGTTTTTT. Amino acid sequence: CASSVNRGLSDEKLFF.

J is TRBJ2-5 and V is TRBV7-2, with 8 bases that match TRBD1. CDR1 and CDR2 (germline): SGHTA, FQGNSA. The CDR3 is 13 residues long. V dropped 5 bases and J dropped 7; count of bases not matched to a gene: 6. The CDR3, as DNA: TGTGCCAGCAGCCTGGACAGGGCCAGGACCCAGTACTTC. Amino acid sequence: CASSLDRARTQYF. Based on the CDR3 plus reference TRBV7-2 and TRBJ2-5, the full variable domain is GAGVSQSPSNKVTEKGKDVELRCDPISGHTALYWYRQSLGQGLEFLIYFQGNSAPDKSGLPSDRFSAERTGGSVSTLTIQRTQQEDSAVYLCASSLDRARTQYFGPGTRLLVL.

The chain uses TRBV7-2 and TRBJ2-5; unclear D gene. This CDR3 has 14 residues. V lost 5 bases to trimming and J lost 1 base, with 11 bases between them. Germline V gives CDR1 SGHTA, CDR2 FQGNSA. CDR3: CASSPRRIQETQYF. CDR3 DNA: TGTGCCAGCAGCCCCAGACGGATCCAAGAGACCCAGTACTTC.

The chain uses TRBV6-1 and TRBJ1-5; no definite D call. V was cut by 7 bases and J by 3 bases, with 13 bases left in between. This CDR3 contains 14 residues. Germline V gene sequence: CDR1 MNHNS, CDR2 SASEGT. CDR3: CASTDTNPNQPQHF. DNA for the CDR3: TGTGCCAGCACGGATACAAATCCCAATCAGCCCCAGCATTTT.

The J gene is TRBJ2-1, the V gene TRBV5-1; D uncertain. Between the trimmed V and J ends, which lost 7 bases and 8 bases, there was a span of 22 bases. The CDR3 contains 15 residues. Germline V gene sequence: CDR1 SGHRS, CDR2 YFSETQ. CDR3 protein: CASQGDKLGVHEQFF. Here the CDR3 DNA reads TGCGCCAGCCAAGGTGACAAACTCGGCGTCCATGAGCAGTTCTTC.

The J gene is TRBJ2-3, the V gene TRBV7-2; D perhaps matches TRBD2 (6 bases). The V and J ends lost 5 bases and 6 bases respectively, with 12 bases between them. The germline CDR1 and CDR2 sequences are SGHTA and FQGNSA. The CDR3 extends over 13 amino acids. The CDR3 nucleotides read TGTGCCAGCAGCCCCCCTAGCGTCGATACGCAGTATTTT. Its protein product is CASSPPSVDTQYF.

The DNA for the CDR3 is TGTGCCAGCAACCTGGGGCAGGGGATAATAGCCAAAAACATTCAGTACTTC. Translating gives CASNLGQGIIAKNIQYF. The chain employs TRBV7-8 and TRBJ2-4; possibly TRBD1 for D (6 bases). V was shortened by 7 bases and J by 0 bases, with 19 bases between the two germline ends. Germline assignment: CDR1 SGHVS and CDR2 FQNEAQ. CDR3 length: 17 residues.